This paragraph reports one TCR beta chain. This receptor's antigen is unknown. One base away there is no much larger clone; base qualities are not given. These data come from a study of cytomegalovirus exposure and HLA in healthy donors (dated by TCRdb to about 2017). Looking at the study overall: In an earlier analysis of several hundred of the donors, 250 to 300 Gb of sequence data and roughly 100 million unique TCR beta sequences from some 170 million T cells were reported. Roughly 320 gigabases of sequencing data and tens of millions of unique TCR sequences made up an early release that covered roughly 670 HLA-typed donors. Among the roughly 400 genotyped donors, about 85% belonged to the genetic ancestry cluster associated with self-reported Caucasian donors. The study aimed to test whether signatures of past pathogen exposure could be identified by cataloging public T cell receptors. Using immunosequencing, the study profiled T cell repertoires from 550 to 750 subjects and related those repertoires to cytomegalovirus serostatus. Along with the roughly 670-subject first cohort, a separate validation cohort of approximately 110 different subjects was used. High-throughput TCR immunosequencing, statistical association of individual TCRs with disease status, and machine learning were combined to predict cytomegalovirus infection status. A later analysis re-examined previously published TCR beta repertoires from over 500 donors and added high-resolution HLA genotyping to investigate patterns of TCR occurrence. In the later analysis, no new phenotypic data were used to find candidate immune exposures; instead, reliance was placed on TCR beta sequences and their occurrence across donors. An earlier analysis of several hundred of the donors applied high-throughput TCR beta sequencing to assess whether each TCR beta V gene segment acted as functional or pseudogenic. Donor age, sex, ethnicity and CMV serostatus were collected together with the repertoire data. A later genetic analysis took genome-wide SNP genotypes for about three fifths of the roughly 700 donors and used that subset as a discovery cohort. All discovery cohort repertoires had been generated on a single sequencing platform. Both class I and class II loci were covered by HLA typing, at four-digit resolution. The number of typed donors differed by locus: 629-630 for A, B, C, DRB1 and DQB1; roughly 510 for DQA1; 606 for DPA1; and 400 to 480 for DPB1. About five DR-DQ haplotypes were treated as single units for association and clustering because of strong linkage in the cohort. Across around 400 genotyped donors of the cohort, an average of roughly 200,000 unique TCR beta nucleotide sequences per donor were sequenced, and approximately 17% of those sequences were non-productive. Beyond this particular receptor, the publication reports: The only immune exposure information available for the cohort was CMV serostatus. A further reported finding was that TCR beta sequences accurately predicted the HLA-A and HLA-B alleles for most subjects in the first cohort. HLA typing was unavailable for some donors at each locus, so association tests used only the typed subset. It was suggested by the authors that the approach could potentially be generalized to other disease states and immunological phenotypes. Linkage disequilibrium might explain the correlated functional status among segregating V segments, but an unknown experimental factor could not be excluded. A later genetic analysis associated a missense DCLRE1C variant with V-gene and J-gene trimming of TCR beta chains, and an independent cohort replicated the association. In vitro tests confirmed that a few of the cytomegalovirus-associated TCR beta chains recognize cytomegalovirus antigens. Because counts were too low, around 18 rarely observed V segments, including chromosome 9 orphons, were left out of the earlier analysis of roughly 600 of the donors. The classifier was reported to diagnose cytomegalovirus status with high specificity and sensitivity in both the original and validation cohorts. The presence/absence analyses assumed that sequencing depth was roughly uniform across donors, and that assumption may not be true. The study listed 164 TCR beta chains as associated with cytomegalovirus. Some IMGT-functional V segments, including TRBV6-2 and TRBV6-3, could not be distinguished by the 87-base-pair reads and were therefore excluded. While some public TCRs were present in many individuals, most TCR sequences turned up only very rarely across donors. Strong co-occurrence of HLA alleles, especially DR and DQ, made assigning TCR associations to individual alleles difficult. In a later analysis, the rate of TCR association differed among HLA loci, with DRB1 alleles having the most associated TCRs and HLA-C alleles having the fewest. In a later analysis, HLA-associated TCR beta chains were found to be more clonally expanded and to have lower generation probabilities than equally common non-associated chains. Compared with the approximately 600-donor mean, donors in an Asian-associated ancestry cluster had fewer N-insertions in productive TCRs, according to a later genetic analysis. In this cohort, only TCR beta chains were sequenced, and detectable features were limited by the absence of alpha or paired-chain data. Most CMV-associated TCR beta chains appeared to be HLA-restricted in a later analysis, and the HLA associations seemed to be driven largely by CMV exposure. A cluster of highly shared sequence variants was judged likely to represent a technical artifact of the sequencing pipeline. At a false discovery rate of 0.05, a later analysis linked under 20,000 TCR beta sequences to specific HLA alleles. A later analysis reported that several top co-occurrence clusters appeared linked to parvovirus B19, influenza, CMV and Epstein-Barr virus. An earlier analysis of approximately 590 of the donors showed that most TCR beta V segments appeared in productive rearrangements either about 87% or about 30% of the time, which broadly matched IMGT annotations.

The cohort consisted of approximately 670 healthy bone marrow donors. Cohort members were all nominally healthy when sampled, although unrecorded immune exposures were likely present. The donor was CMV seropositive and was included in the group of some 290 seropositive cohort members. A peripheral blood sample was collected from each donor, and TCR beta sequencing was performed on peripheral blood mononuclear cells. The Qiagen DNeasy Blood Extraction Kit was used to extract genomic DNA from the blood cell samples. Library creation used the immunoSEQ multiplex PCR assay. A mixture of 60 forward primers for TCR Vbeta segments and 13 reverse primers for TCR Jbeta segments was used in the multiplex PCR. The CDR3 region of rearranged TCR beta genes was amplified from genomic DNA with a multiplex PCR assay. The Illumina HiSeq System was used to sequence the amplified TCR beta libraries as 87-base-pair reads. In the paper's pipeline: In a later analysis, some 80 million unique TCR beta chains were counted across the 690 or so repertoires, and around 10 million of these chains were shared by at least two donors. Raw reads were error-corrected and collapsed into unique sequences with a nearest-neighbor algorithm that merged closely related sequences to remove PCR and sequencing errors. CDR3 sequences were aligned to IMGT reference sequences to assign V, D and J gene segments. For a sequence to be retained, at least a six-nucleotide match to both a V gene segment and a J gene segment was required. Rearrangements were called productive when the CDR3 lacked stop codons and stayed in frame with V and J; all others were non-productive. CDR3 was defined according to IMGT convention as the region running from the second conserved V-encoded cysteine to the conserved J-encoded phenylalanine. Sequences without an unambiguous match to a single V gene segment were excluded from the earlier analysis of approximately 560 of the donors. In an earlier analysis of some 590 of the donors, a V segment was called functional when productive rearrangements were above 56.7%, and segregating when the standard deviation between donors exceeded 5%. A statistical classification framework was built for diagnosing cytomegalovirus status from the catalog of TCR beta chain sequences. V and J gene assignment, in a later analysis, came from comparing TCR nucleotide sequences with IMGT/GENE-DB human TR gene sequences. A later analysis assigned CDR3 sequences and most-parsimonious VDJ recombination scenarios with the TCRdist pipeline. In a later analysis, each TCR beta chain was defined by its CDR3 amino acid sequence together with its V-gene family, and reads without a unique V-gene family were excluded. As a way to deal with suspected cross-contamination and a sequencing artifact, a later analysis dropped 450 to 600 nucleotide sequences that were highly shared and had low generation probability. For each public chain, a later analysis derived a clonal expansion index from normalized ranks of inferred template counts within each repertoire. In a later analysis, generation probabilities were computed with a VDJ recombination model fitted to out-of-frame rearrangements, and the resulting probabilities were checked against IGoR. In a later analysis, hypergeometric tests were used to score TCR-TCR, TCR-HLA and TCR-CMV co-occurrence, with a repertoire-size bias correction applied to TCR pairs. To estimate false discovery rates, a later analysis permuted the HLA or CMV assignments 20 times. In a later analysis, co-occurring TCRs were grouped using DBSCAN, and TCRdist sequence similarity was added for clustering within HLA-allele-positive subsets. Repertoires with fewer than 30,000 or more than 120,000 public chains were left out of co-occurrence clustering, as were a handful of repertoires with anomalous nucleotide sharing. Imported from immuneACCESS, the table was reduced by TCRdb to in-frame sequences with V and J called. These copies leave out some clones; in studies compared against another copy, an unresolved V gene accounts for under half, and the cause of the remainder is not known. V and J calls and clone size are given by that table; D and trimming were obtained from the DNA. Recorded for this sample are fewer than 300,000 clones; just over 85% of them occurred a single time. The ten largest clones add up to almost 4% of the sample.

CDR1 MDHEN and CDR2 SYDVKM were looked up in the germline V gene. V has 2 bases trimmed and J has 9 bases trimmed; junction bases matching no gene number 8. The CDR3 sequence holds 15 residues, the cysteine and phenylalanine included. The only DNA kept is the CDR3, 45 bases in frame from the first base. The receptor's source is a man between 35 and 55 years old in good health and CMV-seropositive. The specimen sequenced was PBMCs. The chain is encoded by TRBV28 joined to TRBJ2-1, and 9 junction bases match TRBD2. The CDR3 region reads CASSLLGREGGEQFF. The DNA reads TGTGCCAGCAGTTTACTTGGGCGGGAGGGGGGTGAGCAGTTCTTC.